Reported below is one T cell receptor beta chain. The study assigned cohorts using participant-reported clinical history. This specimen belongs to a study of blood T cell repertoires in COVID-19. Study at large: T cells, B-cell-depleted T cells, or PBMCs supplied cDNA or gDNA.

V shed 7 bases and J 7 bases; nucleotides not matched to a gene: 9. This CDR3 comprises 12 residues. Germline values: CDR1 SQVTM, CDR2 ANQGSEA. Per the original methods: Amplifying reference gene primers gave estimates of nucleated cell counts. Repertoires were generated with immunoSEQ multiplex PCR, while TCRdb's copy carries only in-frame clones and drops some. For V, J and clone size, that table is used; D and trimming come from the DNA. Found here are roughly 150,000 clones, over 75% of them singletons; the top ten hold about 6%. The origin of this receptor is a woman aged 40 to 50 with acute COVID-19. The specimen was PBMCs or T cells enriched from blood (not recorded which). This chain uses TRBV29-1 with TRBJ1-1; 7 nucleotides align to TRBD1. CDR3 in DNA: TGCAGCGCGAAACAGGGGATCGGTGAAGCTTTCTTT. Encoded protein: CSAKQGIGEAFF.